One and the same sample provided the 26 T cell receptor beta chains below, sequenced in a study of shared clonotypes between healthy human individuals. The assay was immunoSEQ multiplex PCR, and TCRdb's table has in-frame clones only and misses some. Counted here are millions of clones, 85% to 95% occurring once; the ten biggest clones make up 0.35% to 0.45%. Specimen: naive CD4+ T cells from PBMCs. Subset: CD45RA+ positively selected. The receptors here all came from a man between 18 and 29 years old in good health. Some clones in this sample may be carry-over from other donors' samples.

The chain joins TRBV27 to TRBJ2-5, with D possibly TRBD2 on 6 matching bases. Between the trimmed V and J ends, which lost 4 bases and 5 bases, there was a span of 14 bases. The CDR3 contains 14 residues. Germline assignment: CDR1 MNHEY and CDR2 SMNVEV (reference sequence). The CDR3 DNA reads TGTGCCAGCAGTTCGGGCGGGGCGCGGGAGACCCAGTACTTC. This gives the protein CASSSGGARETQYF.

The V and J genes are TRBV18 and TRBJ2-5, with D uncertain. The CDR3 has 14 residues. Trimming removed 3 bases from V and 3 bases from J, with 11 bases in between. Germline CDR1 KGHSH, CDR2 LQKENI. The CDR3 bases are TGTGCCAGCTCACCTTTCGACGGTAAAGAGACCCAGTACTTC. Translated: CASSPFDGKETQYF.

This rearrangement joins TRBV5-1 to TRBJ2-1, with 11 bases that match TRBD2. V lost 2 bases and J lost 7; bases outside the gene matches: 5. The CDR3 loop spans 15 amino acids. Germline V CDR1 and CDR2: SGHRS, YFSETQ. The CDR3 region is CASSFGPSGRNEQFF. DNA of the CDR3: TGCGCCAGCAGCTTCGGTCCTAGCGGGAGGAATGAGCAGTTCTTC.

V usage is TRBV29-1 and J usage is TRBJ2-1; TRBD2 matches at 10 bases. V trimming: 7 bases; J trimming: 4 bases; junction bases outside the gene matches: 7. The CDR3 covers 14 residues. Looked up from germline, CDR1 is SQVTM and CDR2 is ANQGSEA. This CDR3 reads CSAPAGGYYNEQFF. DNA of the CDR3: TGCAGCGCCCCAGCGGGAGGGTATTACAATGAGCAGTTCTTC.

The CDR3 is CASSVHSSSNEQFF. CDR3 DNA sequence: TGTGCCAGCAGCGTCCACTCGAGCTCCAATGAGCAGTTCTTC. V is TRBV9 and J is TRBJ2-1; D gene uncertain. CDR3 size: 14 residues. V lost 2 bases, J lost 6 bases, and 12 bases lay in between. Germline-derived CDR1 and CDR2 are SGDLS and YYNGEE. The full variable domain, in which reference TRBV9 and TRBJ2-1 provide the parts outside the CDR3, is DSGVTQTPKHLITATGQRVTLRCSPRSGDLSVYWYQQSLDQGLQFLIQYYNGEERAKGNILERFSAQQFPDLHSELNLSSLELGDSALYFCASSVHSSSNEQFFGPGTRLTVL.

The genes are TRBV11-2 and TRBJ2-7; a weak D match, TRBD1 (5 bases). CDR3 length equals 16 residues. V lost 5 bases to trimming and J lost 4 bases, with 21 bases between them. The germline V gene has CDR1 SGHAT and CDR2 FQNNGV. This CDR3 is CASSTGTYRYLYEQYF. The CDR3 DNA is TGTGCCAGCAGCACCGGTACGTACAGGTACTTATACGAGCAGTACTTC.

The rearrangement uses TRBV28 and TRBJ2-2; D gene uncertain. The CDR3 spans 17 residues. The germline gives CDR1 MDHEN, CDR2 SYDVKM. V was shortened by 3 bases and J by 0 bases, with 14 bases between the two germline ends. The CDR3: CASSFASLTTNTGELFF. The CDR3 nucleotides read TGTGCCAGCAGTTTTGCCTCTCTAACAACGAACACCGGGGAGCTGTTTTTT.

The chain joins TRBV7-2 to TRBJ2-3, with 11 bases that match TRBD2. From germline, CDR1 is SGHTA and CDR2 FQGNSA. J gave up 3 bases and V 5 bases, and 7 bases lay outside the gene matches. The CDR3 has 16 amino acids. CDR3 sequence: CASSDGTSGLTDTQYF. CDR3 nucleotides: TGTGCCAGCAGCGATGGGACTAGCGGATTAACAGATACGCAGTATTTT. Based on the CDR3 plus reference TRBV7-2 and TRBJ2-3, the full variable domain is GAGVSQSPSNKVTEKGKDVELRCDPISGHTALYWYRQSLGQGLEFLIYFQGNSAPDKSGLPSDRFSAERTGGSVSTLTIQRTQQEDSAVYLCASSDGTSGLTDTQYFGPGTRLTVL.

V usage is TRBV7-3 and J usage is TRBJ2-3, with D unresolved. This CDR3 comprises 15 residues. Looked up from germline, CDR1 is SGHTA and CDR2 is FQGTGA. V was trimmed by 4 bases and J by 6 bases, leaving 17 bases between them. The CDR3 DNA is TGTGCCAGCAGCTCTCCGGGTTCCTTTGGGGATACGCAGTATTTT. Translating gives CASSSPGSFGDTQYF.

The gene calls are TRBV11-2 and TRBJ1-1, with 7 bases matching TRBD1. From germline, CDR1 is SGHAT and CDR2 FQNNGV. The CDR3 has 14 amino acids. V lost 2 bases and J lost 4; bases outside the gene matches: 4. The CDR3 nucleotides read TGTGCCAGCAGCTTATTCAGGGGGGCCACTGAAGCTTTCTTT. Translation gives CASSLFRGATEAFF.

A note on this clone: Other DNA sequences in the sample encode the same CDR3. The chain has TRBV9 and TRBJ2-7, with 7 bases fitting TRBD2. Germline V gene data show CDR1 as SGDLS and CDR2 as YYNGEE. The junction had 3 bases not matched to a gene; V was cut back by 0 bases and J by 3 bases. This CDR3 is built from 14 residues. For the CDR3, the DNA is TGTGCCAGCAGCGTAGATGAGCGGGACTACGAGCAGTACTTC. Its protein product is CASSVDERDYEQYF.

V is TRBV9 and J is TRBJ2-2; 7 bases are a match to TRBD1. Germline V gene lookup returns CDR1 SGDLS and CDR2 YYNGEE. The CDR3 length is 14 residues. V was pared by 3 bases and J by 7 bases, with 6 bases of the junction left unmatched. The CDR3 is CASSAATGLGELFF. The DNA of the CDR3 is TGTGCCAGCAGCGCGGCGACAGGGCTCGGGGAGCTGTTTTTT.

The rearrangement links TRBV5-4 to TRBJ2-5; the D gene is possibly TRBD1 (6 bases). Trimming cost V 3 bases and J 5 bases, with 20 bases left between them. This CDR3 has 16 amino acids. Germline V CDR1 and CDR2: SGHNT, YYREEE (reference sequence). In DNA form, the CDR3 reads TGTGCCAGCAGCTCGAAAAAACAGGGCGGCGGGGAGACCCAGTACTTC. Translated: CASSSKKQGGGETQYF.

The chain joins TRBV5-6 to TRBJ2-1; D might be TRBD2 (6 bases). The CDR3 contains 17 residues. V was pared by 6 bases and J by 0 bases, with 19 bases between. CDR1 and CDR2 (germline): SGHDT, YYEEEE. The CDR3 bases are TGTGCCAGCACACTGAGGCCACCCGGGGGCTCCTACAATGAGCAGTTCTTC. It yields the protein CASTLRPPGGSYNEQFF.

The V and J genes are TRBV6-1 and TRBJ1-4; D gene ambiguous. This CDR3 is built from 16 residues. Looked up from germline, CDR1 is MNHNS and CDR2 is SASEGT. V was trimmed by 2 bases and J by 0 bases, leaving 10 bases between them. The CDR3 loop reads CASSEMVRATNEKLFF. Here the CDR3 DNA reads TGTGCCAGCAGTGAAATGGTTAGGGCAACTAATGAAAAACTGTTTTTT.

The chain is built from TRBV30 and TRBJ2-7; D gene uncertain. Germline V gives CDR1 GTSNPN, CDR2 SVGIG (reference sequence). V was trimmed by 5 bases and J by 0 bases, leaving 8 bases between them. The CDR3 extends over 12 amino acids. CDR3 in amino acids: CAWEQNSYEQYF. For the CDR3, the DNA is TGTGCCTGGGAACAGAACTCCTACGAGCAGTACTTC.

The chain is built from TRBV5-4 and TRBJ2-3, with D possibly called TRBD1 or TRBD2 (6 bases each). V was clipped by 5 bases and J by 5 bases, with 18 bases between them. This CDR3 has 15 amino acids. Germline V gene lookup returns CDR1 SGHNT and CDR2 YYREEE (reference sequence). Here the CDR3 reads CASRVTGGGGDTQYF. CDR3 nucleotide sequence: TGTGCCAGCAGAGTTACTGGCGGAGGGGGAGATACGCAGTATTTT. Full variable domain (outside the CDR3, taken from reference TRBV5-4 and TRBJ2-3): ETGVTQSPTHLIKTRGQQVTLRCSSQSGHNTVSWYQQALGQGPQFIFQYYREEENGRGNFPPRFSGLQFPNYSSELNVNALELDDSALYLCASRVTGGGGDTQYFGPGTRLTVL.

The rearrangement links TRBV7-9 to TRBJ1-3; tentative D call: TRBD1 (5 bases). The CDR3 has 16 residues. Germline V gene sequence: CDR1 SEHNR, CDR2 FQNEAQ (reference sequence). V shed 2 bases and J shed 2 bases, with 13 bases lying between them. The CDR3 loop is CASSLNGAATGNTIYF. CDR3 nucleotide sequence: TGTGCCAGCAGCTTAAATGGGGCAGCCACTGGAAACACCATATATTTT.

The rearrangement joins TRBV5-1 to TRBJ2-1, with 8 bases matching TRBD2. CDR3 length: 14 residues. J lost 5 bases, V lost 1 base, and 2 bases had no gene match. Germline assignment: CDR1 SGHRS and CDR2 YFSETQ. The CDR3 loop is CASSLMTSDNEQFF. CDR3 DNA sequence: TGCGCCAGCAGCTTGATGACTAGCGACAATGAGCAGTTCTTC. Full variable domain (missing parts from reference TRBV5-1 and TRBJ2-1): KAGVTQTPRYLIKTRGQQVTLSCSPISGHRSVSWYQQTPGQGLQFLFEYFSETQRNKGNFPGRFSGRQFSNSRSEMNVSTLELGDSALYLCASSLMTSDNEQFFGPGTRLTVL.

In DNA form, the CDR3 reads TGTGCCAGCAGCTACACCAGGGACAGGGCAAACATTCAGTACTTC. Protein sequence: CASSYTRDRANIQYF. This chain connects TRBV7-2 to TRBJ2-4, with 9 positions matching TRBD1. V lost 4 bases to trimming and J lost 6 bases; unmatched junction nucleotides: 7. Germline CDR1 and CDR2: SGHTA and FQGNSA. The CDR3 consists of 15 residues.

V gene TRBV2 combines with J gene TRBJ2-2, with D possibly being TRBD1 or TRBD2 (5 bases each). The V gene's germline CDR1 is SNHLY and CDR2 FYNNEI. Trimming left V 6 bases short and J 5 bases short, with 13 bases between. This CDR3 contains 14 residues. Here the CDR3 DNA reads TGTGCCAGCAGACTGGGACCGGGGACCGGGGAGCTGTTTTTT. This sequence encodes CASRLGPGTGELFF.

The rearrangement uses TRBV2 and TRBJ1-5; no clear D gene. The CDR3 loop spans 15 amino acids. With 7 bases removed from V and 2 bases from J, the gap between germline ends came to 15 bases. Germline V gene data show CDR1 as SNHLY and CDR2 as FYNNEI. CDR3 coding DNA: TGTGCCAGCACCGTGGGTGGGTTCGGCAATCAGCCCCAGCATTTT. This encodes CASTVGGFGNQPQHF.

The chain employs TRBV11-3 and TRBJ2-7; 9 bases align to TRBD1. The CDR3 length is 14 residues. J gave up 5 bases and V 5 bases, and 7 bases lay outside the gene matches. The V gene's germline CDR1 is SGHNT and CDR2 YENEEA. The CDR3 bases are TGTGCCAGCAGCCCTAGGACAGGGGTCCACGAGCAGTACTTC. As protein: CASSPRTGVHEQYF.

The gene calls are TRBV6-1 and TRBJ1-2; 11 bases are shared with TRBD1. The CDR3 runs 15 residues. Germline V gene data show CDR1 as MNHNS and CDR2 as SASEGT. Losses at the gene ends were 5 bases for V and 4 bases for J; bases not matched to a gene: 6. The CDR3, as DNA: TGTGCCAGCAGTAAAGGGACAGGGGGGATCTATGGCTACACCTTC. This codes for CASSKGTGGIYGYTF.

This clone came up once. The chain employs TRBV5-1 and TRBJ2-1; TRBD2 matches 10 bases. The CDR3 extends over 15 amino acids. V was pared by 3 bases and J by 4 bases, with 4 bases of the junction left unmatched. Germline CDR1 and CDR2: SGHRS and YFSETQ. The CDR3, as DNA: TGCGCCAGCAGCTACACTAGCGGGATGTACAATGAGCAGTTCTTC. Residues: CASSYTSGMYNEQFF.

This clone was counted only a few times. The chain recombines TRBV9 with TRBJ1-5; possibly TRBD1 for D (5 bases). Looked up from germline, CDR1 is SGDLS and CDR2 is YYNGEE. The CDR3 has 14 amino acids. Trimming removed 0 bases at V and 8 bases at J, with 12 bases between. CDR3 loop: CASSVDGGNEPQHF. The CDR3, as DNA: TGTGCCAGCAGCGTAGACGGGGGGAACGAGCCCCAGCATTTT.